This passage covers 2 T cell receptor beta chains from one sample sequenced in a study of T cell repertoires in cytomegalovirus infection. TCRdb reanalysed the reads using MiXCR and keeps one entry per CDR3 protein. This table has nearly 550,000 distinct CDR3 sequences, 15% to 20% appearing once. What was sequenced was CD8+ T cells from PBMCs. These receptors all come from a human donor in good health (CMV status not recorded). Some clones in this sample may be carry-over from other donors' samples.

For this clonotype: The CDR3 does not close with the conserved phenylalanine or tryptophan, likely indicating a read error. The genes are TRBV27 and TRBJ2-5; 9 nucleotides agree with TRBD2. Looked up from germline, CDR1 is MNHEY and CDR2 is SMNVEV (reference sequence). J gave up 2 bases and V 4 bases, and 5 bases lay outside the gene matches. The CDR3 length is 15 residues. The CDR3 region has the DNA TGTGCCAGCAGTTCGCCCAGCGGGGGGCAAGAGACCCAGTACTTA. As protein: CASSSPSGGQETQYL.

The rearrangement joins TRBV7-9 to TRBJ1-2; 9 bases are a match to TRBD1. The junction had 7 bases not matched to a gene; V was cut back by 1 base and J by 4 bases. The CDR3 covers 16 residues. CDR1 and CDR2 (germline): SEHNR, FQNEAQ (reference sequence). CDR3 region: CASSLGRDRDGYGYTF. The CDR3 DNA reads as TGTGCCAGCAGCTTAGGACGGGACAGGGACGGCTATGGCTACACCTTC. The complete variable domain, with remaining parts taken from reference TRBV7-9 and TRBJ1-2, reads DTGVSQNPRHKITKRGQNVTFRCDPISEHNRLYWYRQTLGQGPEFLTYFQNEAQLEKSRLLSDRFSAERPKGSFSTLEIQRTEQGDSAMYLCASSLGRDRDGYGYTFGSGTRLTVV.